This TCR beta chain was found in a study of T cell responses to AZD1222 COVID-19 vaccine. Study-level points and caveats: The study found vaccine-associated CD4 TCRs spanning spike, dominant at 160-218 and 743-854. A rise in Spike-specific TCR breadth and depth followed two AZD1222 doses.

As regards this clone: The antigen is not known.

Some clones are missing from TCRdb's copy, which holds only in-frame ones; the method was immunoSEQ multiplex PCR. The sample includes over 80,000 clones, roughly 92% of them seen just once. The CDR3 length is 16 residues. Germline loops: CDR1 LNHDA, CDR2 SQIVND (reference sequence). V was shortened by 6 bases and J by 0 bases, with 17 bases between the two germline ends. The specimen was peripheral blood, collected 28 days after the second AZD1222 dose. The chain joins TRBV19 to TRBJ1-1; D possibly corresponds to TRBD1 (6 bases). This clonotype was sampled from an adult who received the AZD1222 COVID-19 vaccine. This CDR3 reads CASSRTALVLNTEAFF. The CDR3, as DNA: TGTGCCAGTAGCAGGACAGCCCTAGTCTTGAACACTGAAGCTTTCTTT.